The 7 T cell receptor beta chains listed next were all sequenced from one sample in a study of OX40 agonist ivuxolimab in advanced cancers. Clones were sequenced by immunoSEQ multiplex PCR, and TCRdb holds only the in-frame ones, with some missing. The table records tens of thousands of clones, 84% of them present only once. Here the sequenced sample was CD4+ or CD8+ T cells sorted from blood, taken in a trial of the OX40 agonist ivuxolimab. Receptors were obtained from an adult with an advanced solid tumor such as melanoma, head and neck, liver or kidney cancer.

V gene TRBV7-9 combines with J gene TRBJ2-3; D perhaps matches TRBD1 (5 bases). Between the trimmed V and J ends, which lost 1 base and 5 bases, there was a span of 19 bases. CDR3 length: 17 residues. Germline assignment: CDR1 SEHNR and CDR2 FQNEAQ (reference sequence). The CDR3 nucleotides read TGTGCCAGCAGCTTAGGCGCTGACAGCTATCTGGTAGATACGCAGTATTTT. Residues: CASSLGADSYLVDTQYF.

The chain uses TRBV5-6 and TRBJ1-1; TRBD1 aligns across 11 bases. CDR3 length: 13 residues. Germline V CDR1 and CDR2: SGHDT, YYEEEE. J gave up 10 bases and V 3 bases, and 5 bases lay outside the gene matches. CDR3 sequence reads: CASSSGQGAGAFF. CDR3 DNA sequence: TGTGCCAGCAGCTCTGGACAGGGGGCAGGAGCTTTCTTT.

The chain carries TRBV5-1 and TRBJ1-2; a weak D match, TRBD1 (5 bases). V was clipped by 5 bases and J by 2 bases, with 16 bases between them. This CDR3 has 15 amino acids. Germline V gives CDR1 SGHRS, CDR2 YFSETQ. The CDR3 bases are TGCGCCAGCAGACTGGACCCGGGGGTCAACTATGGCTACACCTTC. This encodes CASRLDPGVNYGYTF.

The V and J genes are TRBV6-1 and TRBJ1-4, with D hard to call. From germline, CDR1 is MNHNS and CDR2 SASEGT. V was shortened by 8 bases and J by 5 bases, with 12 bases between the two germline ends. This CDR3 region has 13 residues. CDR3 loop: CASGYGMNEKLFF. The CDR3, as DNA: TGTGCCAGCGGGTACGGGATGAATGAAAAACTGTTTTTT.

J is TRBJ2-1 and V is TRBV7-3; 7 bases map to TRBD2. The CDR3 spans 16 residues. Per the germline V gene, CDR1 is SGHTA and CDR2 is FQGTGA. J lost 0 bases, V lost 0 bases, and 2 bases had no gene match. CDR3 sequence (DNA): TGTGCCAGCAGCTTAACGTGGGGGGGCTCCTACAATGAGCAGTTCTTC. Translating gives CASSLTWGGSYNEQFF.

The CDR3 nucleotides read TGTGCCAGTAGTATGTCTAGCGCAACAGATACGCAGTATTTT. This gives the protein CASSMSSATDTQYF. V usage is TRBV19 and J usage is TRBJ2-3; TRBD2 is a possible D gene (6 bases). The CDR3 runs 14 residues. The germline gives CDR1 LNHDA, CDR2 SQIVND (reference sequence). Trimming removed 3 bases at V and 3 bases at J, with 10 bases between.

The rearrangement links TRBV27 to TRBJ1-4; no reliable D call. Germline CDR1 is MNHEY and CDR2 is SMNVEV (reference sequence). Trimming pared 2 bases from V and 5 bases from J, leaving 12 bases between. This CDR3 has 15 residues. CDR3 loop: CASSLNAAVNEKLFF. The CDR3 DNA follows: TGTGCCAGCAGTTTAAATGCGGCGGTAAATGAAAAACTGTTTTTT. The whole variable domain, filled in from reference TRBV27 and TRBJ1-4, reads EAQVTQNPRYLITVTGKKLTVTCSQNMNHEYMSWYRQDPGLGLRQIYYSMNVEVTDKGDVPEGYKVSRKEKRNFPLILESPSPNQTSLYFCASSLNAAVNEKLFFGSGTQLSVL.